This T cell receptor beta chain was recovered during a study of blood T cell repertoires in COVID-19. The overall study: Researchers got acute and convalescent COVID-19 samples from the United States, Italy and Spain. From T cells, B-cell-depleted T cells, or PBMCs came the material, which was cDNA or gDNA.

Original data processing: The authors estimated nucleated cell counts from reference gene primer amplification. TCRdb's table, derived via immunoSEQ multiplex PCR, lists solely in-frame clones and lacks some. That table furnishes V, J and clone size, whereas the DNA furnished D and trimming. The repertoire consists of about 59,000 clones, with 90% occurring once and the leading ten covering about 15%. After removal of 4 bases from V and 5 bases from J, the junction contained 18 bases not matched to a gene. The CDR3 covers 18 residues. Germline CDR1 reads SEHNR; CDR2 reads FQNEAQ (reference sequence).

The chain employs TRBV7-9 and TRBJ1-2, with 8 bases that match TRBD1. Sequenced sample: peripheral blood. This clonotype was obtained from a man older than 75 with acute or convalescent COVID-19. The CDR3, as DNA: TGTGCCAGCAGCTCGACGGGACAGGCTATGACTCGGGGTTATGGCTACACCTTC. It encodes CASSSTGQAMTRGYGYTF.